This T cell receptor (beta chain) derives from a study of metastatic and nonmetastatic thyroid tumors. The CDR3 spans 14 residues. Germline V gives CDR1 LGHNT, CDR2 FRNRAP. Trimming took 1 base from V and 6 from J, leaving 10 bases between them. TCRdb re-analyzed the PCR reads through MiXCR. Of roughly 89,000 clones in the sample, approximately 12% were seen once. Treatment of any kind had been given to no patient before thyroid surgery. The J gene is TRBJ2-1, the V gene TRBV12-5, with a possible D match to TRBD2 (6 bases). The sequencing sample was made of tumor tissue. This clonotype was obtained from a female donor with papillary thyroid cancer or a benign thyroid nodule (not recorded which). Some clones in this sample may be carry-over from other donors' samples. The chain's CDR3 is CASGLGAAGNEQFF. CDR3 in DNA: TGTGCTAGTGGTTTGGGAGCAGCGGGCAATGAGCAGTTCTTC.